The 15 T cell receptor beta chains presented below share a single source sample, sequenced in a study of CD8 T cells in ankylosing spondylitis. TCRdb ran MiXCR on the 5' RACE reads and lists one entry per CDR3 protein. The data contain hundreds of thousands of distinct CDR3 sequences, approximately 30% of them singletons. The source material was blood, either unsorted or a sorted T cell fraction (not recorded which). The source is a male donor with ankylosing spondylitis or in good health (not recorded which).

This chain links TRBV18 with TRBJ1-6, with D perhaps TRBD1 (5 bases). Trimming removed 0 bases at V and 11 bases at J, with 14 bases between. Germline loops: CDR1 KGHSH, CDR2 LQKENI. The CDR3 is 15 residues long. This chain's CDR3 is CASSPPRGEGTPLHF. In DNA, the CDR3 is TGTGCCAGCTCACCACCGAGGGGTGAGGGGACACCCCTCCACTTT.

V and J are TRBV7-9 and TRBJ2-1; perhaps TRBD2 as D (5 bases). This CDR3 is 14 amino acids long. CDR1 SEHNR and CDR2 FQNEAQ come from the germline V gene (reference sequence). The V end lost 4 bases, the J end lost 5 bases, and 12 bases lay between the germline ends. The CDR3 sequence is CASSSPSGNNEQFF. CDR3 sequence (DNA): TGTGCCAGCAGCTCCCCTTCGGGGAACAATGAGCAGTTCTTC.

This clonotype showed up just a few times. The chain employs TRBV20-1 and TRBJ2-1; TRBD1 is a possible D gene (6 bases). Between the trimmed V and J ends, which lost 8 bases and 3 bases, there was a span of 17 bases. Per the germline V gene, CDR1 is DFQATT and CDR2 is SNEGSKA (reference sequence). The CDR3 has 14 amino acids. The CDR3 is CSQGTPRIYNEQFF. The CDR3 DNA is TGCAGTCAGGGGACGCCCAGAATCTACAATGAGCAGTTCTTC.

The chain links TRBV4-1 to TRBJ2-7; 7 bases fit TRBD1. The CDR3 spans 15 residues. Germline values: CDR1 MGHRA, CDR2 YSYEKL. J was trimmed by 0 bases and V by 2 bases; bases with no gene match: 4. The CDR3 DNA follows: TGCGCCAGCAGCCAAAAACAGGGGATCTCCTACGAGCAGTACTTC. Amino acid sequence: CASSQKQGISYEQYF.

This clonotype was picked up a small number of times. The V call is TRBV10-3, the J call TRBJ1-6; the D gene is possibly TRBD1 (6 bases). The CDR3 is 14 residues long. Germline CDR1 reads ENHRY; CDR2 reads SYGVKD. The V end was cut by 7 bases, the J end by 9 bases, with 16 bases between. The CDR3 reads CAIKRDNTVSPLHF. The CDR3 DNA follows: TGTGCCATCAAACGGGACAATACTGTTTCACCCCTCCACTTT.

In this sample, this clonotype turned up once. CDR3 protein: CACGADSYEQYF. The CDR3 bases are TGTGCATGCGGGGCGGACTCCTACGAGCAGTACTTC. The chain links TRBV10-3 to TRBJ2-7; TRBD2 might be the D (6 bases). Germline assignment: CDR1 ENHRY and CDR2 SYGVKD. This CDR3 contains 12 residues.

The chain joins TRBV12-3 or TRBV12-4 to TRBJ2-2; D unresolved. V dropped 4 bases and J dropped 5 bases, with 14 bases sitting between them. The CDR3 length is 15 residues. The CDR3, as DNA: TGTGCCAGCAGTTCCCCTTTCTTGGTTACCGGGGAGCTGTTTTTT. It is translated as CASSSPFLVTGELFF.

The chain recombines TRBV5-4 with TRBJ1-4, with 9 bases fitting TRBD1. Per germline, CDR1 SGHNT and CDR2 YYREEE (reference sequence). After removal of 4 bases from V and 8 bases from J, the junction contained 6 bases not matched to a gene. The CDR3 is 14 residues long. In DNA, the CDR3 is TGTGCCAGCAGCAAGACAGGGGGGGGCGAAAAACTGTTTTTT. Its protein is CASSKTGGGEKLFF. Complete variable domain (other parts from reference TRBV5-4 and TRBJ1-4): ETGVTQSPTHLIKTRGQQVTLRCSSQSGHNTVSWYQQALGQGPQFIFQYYREEENGRGNFPPRFSGLQFPNYSSELNVNALELDDSALYLCASSKTGGGEKLFFGSGTQLSVL.

The chain joins TRBV12-3 or TRBV12-4 to TRBJ2-7, with no clear D. This CDR3 is built from 13 residues. The V and J ends lost 1 base and 4 bases respectively, with 8 bases between them. CDR3 sequence (DNA): TGTGCCAGCAGTTTAGTAGGCGGTTACGAGCAGTACTTC. Its protein product is CASSLVGGYEQYF.

This clonotype was recorded a few times. The rearrangement uses TRBV4-2 and TRBJ1-5, with D maybe TRBD1 (6 bases). Germline V gene lookup returns CDR1 LGHNA and CDR2 YNFKEQ. The CDR3 sequence is 15 residues long. Trimming took off 6 bases at V and 5 bases at J, with 17 bases between the two ends. The CDR3 coding sequence is TGTGCCAGCAGTCAACAAGGGGGAAATGATCAGCCCCAGCATTTT. It specifies CASSQQGGNDQPQHF.

V gene TRBV5-1 combines with J gene TRBJ2-1, with 10 positions matching TRBD2. Germline trimming cut 0 bases from V and 3 bases from J; bases unmatched to any gene: 3. CDR1 is SGHRS and CDR2 is YFSETQ in the germline V gene. The CDR3 sequence is 16 residues long. Here the CDR3 DNA reads TGCGCCAGCAGCTTGGATGCTAGCGGGGGCTACAATGAGCAGTTCTTC. Its protein is CASSLDASGGYNEQFF.

This clonotype was counted between two and nine times. CDR3 sequence reads: CASSGIAETTTDTQYF. Here the CDR3 DNA reads TGTGCCAGCAGCGGAATAGCGGAAACTACCACAGATACGCAGTATTTT. This rearrangement joins TRBV5-6 to TRBJ2-3, with a weak D call TRBD2 (6 bases). V lost 4 bases and J 2 bases, leaving 17 bases between the germline ends. CDR1 and CDR2 from the germline V gene are SGHDT and YYEEEE. This CDR3 spans 16 amino acids.

In this sample, this clonotype turned up once. The rearrangement uses TRBV6-1 and TRBJ2-2, with 7 bases identical to TRBD1. The CDR3 runs 17 residues. Germline V lookup: CDR1 MNHNS, CDR2 SASEGT. V shed 6 bases and J 5 bases; nucleotides not matched to a gene: 15. CDR3 amino acids: CASSPHRQGRRTGELFF. CDR3 nucleotide sequence: TGTGCCAGCAGCCCTCACAGACAGGGTCGGCGAACCGGGGAGCTGTTTTTT.

The chain is built from TRBV12-3 or TRBV12-4 and TRBJ2-2, with TRBD1 matching over 7 bases. Losses at the gene ends were 4 bases for V and 5 bases for J; bases not matched to a gene: 7. This CDR3 region has 15 residues. CDR3 loop: CASSSHRGPTGELFF. CDR3 nucleotides: TGTGCCAGCAGTTCTCACAGGGGCCCTACCGGGGAGCTGTTTTTT.

The chain employs TRBV20-1 and TRBJ1-1, with TRBD1 as a possible D gene (5 bases). CDR3 length equals 14 residues. V shed 3 bases and J shed 6 bases, with 17 bases lying between them. Germline V lookup: CDR1 DFQATT, CDR2 SNEGSKA (reference sequence). CDR3 in DNA: TGCAGTGCTAGGGCGGGACGGTACCTCCCTGAAGCTTTCTTT. As protein: CSARAGRYLPEAFF.